Described below is a single T cell receptor (beta chain) sequence and its context. The data originate from a study of early T cells in non-severe SARS-CoV-2 infection. CDR1 and CDR2 (germline): SNHLY, FYNNEI. The length of the CDR3 is 15 residues. V gave up 5 bases and J gave up 7 bases, with 17 bases separating them. Individual cDNA molecules were tagged with unique molecular identifiers, the study reported. One entry per CDR3 protein results from TCRdb running MiXCR on the 5' RACE reads. The top ten hold approximately 11% of the sample, which has 65,000 to 95,000 distinct CDR3 sequences, 14% to 15% seen once.

The sequence came from an adult who was a healthcare worker with PCR-confirmed SARS-CoV-2 infection or an uninfected control (not recorded which). Input material: whole blood. V usage is TRBV2 and J usage is TRBJ1-4; D unclear. Written as DNA, the CDR3 is TGTGCCAGCAGTCCTATCAGAGTAGGAAGTGAAAAACTGTTTTTT. As protein: CASSPIRVGSEKLFF.